This paragraph covers one TCR beta chain sequence. Its specificity is not known. This entry comes from a study of graft-versus-host responses after intestinal transplantation. Study-wide findings and caveats: There were GvH clones found in recipient marrow, and some of them appeared first in ileum or blood.

The method was immunoSEQ multiplex PCR; TCRdb's version includes in-frame clones alone and lacks a portion of them. The sample contains about 51,000 clones, 85% to 95% of which appear only once. Germline values: CDR1 GTSNPN, CDR2 SVGIG (reference sequence). The CDR3 has 13 amino acids. Trimming shortened V by 0 bases and J by 4 bases, and 10 bases separated the two germline ends. This chain connects TRBV30 to TRBJ2-7; D not certain. The receptor comes from a human donor who was the organ donor for an intestinal transplant. Source: unstimulated CD8+ T cells sorted from spleen or lymph node cells, taken before transplant. The CDR3 DNA sequence: TGTGCCTGGAGTGTTGGCTATAATTACGAGCAGTACTTC. Protein product: CAWSVGYNYEQYF.